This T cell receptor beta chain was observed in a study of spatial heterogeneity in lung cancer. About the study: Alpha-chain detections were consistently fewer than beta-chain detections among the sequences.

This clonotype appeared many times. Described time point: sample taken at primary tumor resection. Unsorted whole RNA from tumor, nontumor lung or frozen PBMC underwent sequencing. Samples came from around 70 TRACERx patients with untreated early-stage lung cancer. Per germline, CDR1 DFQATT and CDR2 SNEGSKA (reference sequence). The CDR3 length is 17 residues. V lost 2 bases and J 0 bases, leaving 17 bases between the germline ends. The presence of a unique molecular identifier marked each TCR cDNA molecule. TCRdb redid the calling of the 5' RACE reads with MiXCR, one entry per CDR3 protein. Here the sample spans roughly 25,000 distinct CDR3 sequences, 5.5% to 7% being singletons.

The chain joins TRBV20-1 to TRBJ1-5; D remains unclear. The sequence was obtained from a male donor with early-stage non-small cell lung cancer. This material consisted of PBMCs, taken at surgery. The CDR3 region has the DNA TGCAGTGCTAGAAAACAGCACGAAATGTATAGCAATCAGCCCCAGCATTTT. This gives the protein CSARKQHEMYSNQPQHF.